The clone carrying this TCR beta chain appeared many times. Antigen specificity is unknown. CDR1 and CDR2 from the germline V gene are SEHNR and FQNEAQ (reference sequence). V lost 5 bases, J lost 4 bases, and 11 bases stayed unmatched. The CDR3 is 16 residues long. The data were obtained in a study of T cells in Graves' hyperthyroidism and ophthalmopathy. On the study more broadly: Blood was drawn when the patient was first diagnosed and still untreated.

TCR beta CDR3 regions were amplified from RNA. The TCR CDR3 was amplified in a first-round RT-PCR using the HTBI primer set. One entry per CDR3 protein results from TCRdb running MiXCR on the multiplex PCR reads. The sample contains about 720,000 distinct CDR3 sequences, 18% of which appear only once. Those with hyperthyroidism were 18 to 65 years old, newly diagnosed, and ill for under 2 months. The PBMCs were taken from around 9 ml of fresh peripheral blood. Overall study results and limits: For ophthalmopathy, model prediction preceded onset by a median roughly 6.2 months.

The rearrangement joins TRBV7-9 to TRBJ1-1; 9 bases are a match to TRBD1. The sequence came from a woman aged 50 to 60 with Graves' hyperthyroidism that later progressed to Graves' ophthalmopathy. Source material: blood. CDR3 bases: TGTGCCAGCAGCCCCAGGACAGGGGTACTAGGCACTGAAGCTTTCTTT. It translates to CASSPRTGVLGTEAFF.